Below are 29 T cell receptor beta chains sequenced from a single sample in a study of Tregs in tolerant kidney transplant recipients. After 6 to 7 days with irradiated graft donor PBMCs, CFSE-labeled recipient PBMCs were FACS-sorted. These receptors lack a known antigen. Assay used: immunoSEQ multiplex PCR; TCRdb lists only in-frame clones, some missing. Among about 8,300 clones, approximately 35% were seen once, and the ten largest hold roughly 5%. The sample in question was CD8+ T cells from blood cultured with allogeneic cells, obtained before the transplant. The receptors originated from a human patient who received a combined kidney and bone marrow transplant.

This clone occurred a few times. The chain carries TRBV19 and TRBJ2-3; 9 bases are shared with TRBD2. Germline-derived CDR1 and CDR2 are LNHDA and SQIVND (reference sequence). The CDR3 extends over 15 amino acids. V shed 3 bases, J shed 7 bases, and the junction held 8 bases outside the gene matches. In DNA, the CDR3 is TGTGCCAGTAGTATGGAGCTAGCGGGACTACATACGCAGTATTTT. It yields the protein CASSMELAGLHTQYF.

The chain has TRBV13 and TRBJ2-7, with 11 bases aligning to TRBD2. CDR3 length: 17 residues. Germline lookup yields CDR1 PRHDT and CDR2 FYEKMQ (reference sequence). J was trimmed by 2 bases and V by 4 bases; bases with no gene match: 10. The DNA for the CDR3 is TGTGCCAGCAGCTCCGACAAAACTAGCGGGAGCCCCTACGAGCAGTACTTC. It is translated as CASSSDKTSGSPYEQYF.

The J gene is TRBJ2-7, the V gene TRBV11-3; D not certain. V lost 1 base and J 0 bases, leaving 4 bases between the germline ends. The CDR3 is made up of 13 amino acids. The V gene's germline CDR1 is SGHNT and CDR2 YENEEA. The CDR3 DNA is TGTGCCAGCAGCTTAGTTAGCTCCTACGAGCAGTACTTC. It translates to CASSLVSSYEQYF.

As DNA, the CDR3 is TGTGCCAGCAGCTTAGTCAGGAACACTGAAGCTTTCTTT. Amino acids: CASSLVRNTEAFF. This chain links TRBV11-3 with TRBJ1-1; D unresolved. The CDR3 length is 13 residues. V lost 1 base and J lost 1, with 4 bases in between. Looked up from germline, CDR1 is SGHNT and CDR2 is YENEEA.

CDR3 sequence reads: CASSASGLKGDTQYF. In DNA, the CDR3 is TGTGCCAGCAGCGCCTCGGGACTAAAAGGAGATACGCAGTATTTT. The genes are TRBV9 and TRBJ2-3; 7 bases are a match to TRBD2. Trimming removed 3 bases from V and 5 bases from J; junction bases left unmatched: 9. The CDR3 contains 15 residues. Germline V gives CDR1 SGDLS, CDR2 YYNGEE. The full variable domain, with the rest looked up from reference TRBV9 and TRBJ2-3, is DSGVTQTPKHLITATGQRVTLRCSPRSGDLSVYWYQQSLDQGLQFLIQYYNGEERAKGNILERFSAQQFPDLHSELNLSSLELGDSALYFCASSASGLKGDTQYFGPGTRLTVL.

This clone was counted only a few times. This rearrangement joins TRBV5-1 to TRBJ2-7; 7 bases line up with TRBD1. This CDR3 has 13 residues. Germline loops: CDR1 SGHRS, CDR2 YFSETQ. V gave up 3 bases and J gave up 3 bases; unmatched junction bases: 3. The DNA for the CDR3 is TGCGCCAGCAGCTGGACAGGCGGCTACGAGCAGTACTTC. Its translation is CASSWTGGYEQYF.

This rearrangement joins TRBV9 to TRBJ2-1; D is perhaps TRBD1 (5 bases). Germline loops: CDR1 SGDLS, CDR2 YYNGEE. The V gene lost 0 bases and the J gene lost 3 bases, with 10 bases spanning the gap. This CDR3 is built from 15 residues. The CDR3 reads CASSVASTVYNEQFF. As DNA, the CDR3 is TGTGCCAGCAGCGTAGCCTCGACAGTCTACAATGAGCAGTTCTTC.

This clone appeared a few times. V usage is TRBV5-6 and J usage is TRBJ2-3; D call uncertain. Trimming pared 2 bases from V and 2 bases from J, leaving 9 bases between. The CDR3 loop spans 14 amino acids. From germline, CDR1 is SGHDT and CDR2 YYEEEE. The CDR3 reads CASSFYDNTDTQYF. CDR3 nucleotide sequence: TGTGCCAGCAGCTTCTACGATAACACAGATACGCAGTATTTT. Looking up the rest from reference TRBV5-6 and TRBJ2-3 gives the full variable domain: DAGVTQSPTHLIKTRGQQVTLRCSPKSGHDTVSWYQQALGQGPQFIFQYYEEEERQRGNFPDRFSGHQFPNYSSELNVNALLLGDSALYLCASSFYDNTDTQYFGPGTRLTVL.

This clone has more than one count but fewer than ten. The chain combines TRBV4-3 with TRBJ2-1, with TRBD2 identical over 7 bases. This CDR3 contains 18 residues. V lost 0 bases, J lost 4 bases, and 12 bases stayed unmatched. Germline-derived CDR1 and CDR2 are LGHNA and YSLEER. CDR3 region: CASSQETWAGDWYNEQFF. In DNA, the CDR3 is TGCGCCAGCAGCCAAGAAACTTGGGCGGGAGATTGGTACAATGAGCAGTTCTTC.

This clone was seen only a few times. The chain combines TRBV11-3 with TRBJ2-7; weak D call: TRBD1 (6 bases). Germline loops: CDR1 SGHNT, CDR2 YENEEA. CDR3 length equals 12 residues. V lost 8 bases to trimming and J lost 0 bases, with 8 bases between them. In DNA, the CDR3 is TGTGCCAGCCGGGACATCTCCTACGAGCAGTACTTC. Protein product: CASRDISYEQYF.

This clone is medium-sized. The V call is TRBV4-3, the J call TRBJ2-7, with D possibly matching TRBD2 (7 bases). Looked up from germline, CDR1 is LGHNA and CDR2 is YSLEER. The CDR3 is 14 residues long. Trimming pared 3 bases from V and 3 bases from J, leaving 12 bases between. CDR3 coding DNA: TGCGCCAGCAGCCAGGGAGGGGGGAACTACGAGCAGTACTTC. Translating it yields CASSQGGGNYEQYF.

This clone is judged medium-sized. This chain uses TRBV28 with TRBJ2-1, with D possibly being TRBD2 (6 bases). Germline lookup yields CDR1 MDHEN and CDR2 SYDVKM. Trimming removed 5 bases from V and 9 bases from J, with 23 bases in between. The CDR3 is made up of 16 amino acids. CDR3: CASSPMVTSMLSEQFF. In DNA form, the CDR3 reads TGTGCCAGCAGTCCTATGGTCACTAGCATGTTGAGTGAGCAGTTCTTC.

V gene TRBV5-1 combines with J gene TRBJ1-4, with D unclear. The CDR3 totals 16 residues. Per germline, CDR1 SGHRS and CDR2 YFSETQ. Trimming left V 0 bases short and J 0 bases short, with 9 bases between. CDR3 bases: TGCGCCAGCAGCTTGGTTCACAGCCCAACTAATGAAAAACTGTTTTTT. Translated: CASSLVHSPTNEKLFF.

This clone was seen a few times. The chain has TRBV29-1 and TRBJ2-2; 10 positions agree with TRBD2. This CDR3 has 17 amino acids. CDR1 and CDR2 (germline): SQVTM, ANQGSEA. Losses at the gene ends were 3 bases for V and 10 bases for J; bases not matched to a gene: 17. This CDR3 is CSVDGQMIRAGGLELFF. CDR3 in DNA: TGCAGCGTTGATGGACAGATGATTAGAGCGGGGGGGTTGGAGCTGTTTTTT.

The chain joins TRBV27 to TRBJ2-3; 12 bases are shared with TRBD2. With 5 bases clipped from V and 4 bases from J, the junction kept 7 bases outside the gene matches. The CDR3 is 16 residues long. The germline gives CDR1 MNHEY, CDR2 SMNVEV (reference sequence). CDR3: CASSVLLAGGPDTQYF. The CDR3 DNA follows: TGTGCCAGCAGTGTCTTACTAGCGGGGGGCCCAGATACGCAGTATTTT.

This clone was seen a handful of times. V gene TRBV4-1 combines with J gene TRBJ1-1; D perhaps matches TRBD1 (5 bases). CDR3 size: 13 residues. V gave up 1 base and J gave up 5 bases, with 8 bases separating them. Germline CDR1 reads MGHRA; CDR2 reads YSYEKL. CDR3 bases: TGCGCCAGCAGCCAAGTGGGGCGTACTGAAGCTTTCTTT. It encodes CASSQVGRTEAFF.

J is TRBJ2-1 and V is TRBV7-6, with 12 bases aligning to TRBD2. V lost 7 bases and J lost 3; bases outside the gene matches: 4. In germline, CDR1 is SGHVS, CDR2 FNYEAQ. The CDR3 contains 15 residues. The DNA for the CDR3 is TGTGCCAGCACAACGGGACTAGCGGGCTACAATGAGCAGTTCTTC. It encodes CASTTGLAGYNEQFF.

This clone showed up just a few times. The CDR3 DNA follows: TGTGCCAGCAGTTCCCACATACCCTCCTACGAGCAGTACTTC. This codes for CASSSHIPSYEQYF. The rearrangement links TRBV28 to TRBJ2-7; no reliable D call. From germline, CDR1 is MDHEN and CDR2 SYDVKM. The V end was cut by 4 bases, the J end by 0 bases, with 10 bases between. The CDR3 spans 14 residues.

This clone was detected only a few times. V and J are TRBV5-1 and TRBJ2-1, with a weak D call TRBD1 (5 bases). Germline V gene lookup returns CDR1 SGHRS and CDR2 YFSETQ. The CDR3 has 13 amino acids. V was cut by 0 bases and J by 4 bases, with 5 bases left in between. The CDR3 spells CASSLGQYNEQFF. CDR3 DNA sequence: TGCGCCAGCAGCTTGGGACAGTACAATGAGCAGTTCTTC.

The rearrangement uses TRBV4-1 and TRBJ2-7, with 10 positions matching TRBD2. V dropped 4 bases and J dropped 1; count of bases not matched to a gene: 13. Germline V gives CDR1 MGHRA, CDR2 YSYEKL. The CDR3 sequence is 18 residues long. The CDR3: CASSPQIAGGPTSYEQYF. The CDR3 bases are TGCGCCAGCAGCCCACAGATAGCGGGGGGTCCTACATCCTACGAGCAGTACTTC.

This clone was seen only a few times. V and J are TRBV6-5 and TRBJ2-5; 7 nucleotides agree with TRBD2. The better agreement between TRBJ2-7 and the DNA end casts doubt on the J call. The germline V gene encodes CDR1 MNHEY and CDR2 SVGAGI. The CDR3 is 15 amino acids. CDR3 amino acids: CASSYGAGGSYEQYF. In DNA, the CDR3 is TGTGCCAGCAGTTACGGAGCCGGGGGGTCCTACGAGCAGTACTTC.

This clone is medium-sized by share. V gene TRBV4-1 combines with J gene TRBJ1-2; 9 bases agree with TRBD1. Trimming at V came to 1 base and at J to 5 bases, leaving 5 bases not matched to a gene. Germline V gives CDR1 MGHRA, CDR2 YSYEKL. This CDR3 is 15 amino acids long. CDR3: CASSQAVQGAYGYTF. Here the CDR3 DNA reads TGCGCCAGCAGCCAAGCGGTACAGGGGGCGTATGGCTACACCTTC.

This clone was counted only a few times. The chain recombines TRBV4-1 with TRBJ1-3; 7 bases map to TRBD1. The CDR3 length is 16 residues. The germline V gene has CDR1 MGHRA and CDR2 YSYEKL. Trimming at V came to 0 bases and at J to 4 bases, leaving 6 bases not matched to a gene. CDR3 amino acids: CASSQDSGGSGNTIYF. The CDR3 coding sequence is TGCGCCAGCAGCCAAGACTCAGGGGGATCGGGAAACACCATATATTTT.

This sequence joins TRBV4-3 and TRBJ1-1; D remains ambiguous. Trimming shortened V by 1 base and J by 3 bases, and 6 bases separated the two germline ends. CDR3 length: 13 residues. CDR1 LGHNA and CDR2 YSLEER come from the germline V gene. CDR3 nucleotide sequence: TGCGCCAGCAGCCAAGTTACGGACACTGAAGCTTTCTTT. Translation: CASSQVTDTEAFF.

In this sample, this clone turned up a few times. This chain connects TRBV11-3 to TRBJ1-6, with TRBD1 matching 9 bases. CDR1 and CDR2 from the germline V gene are SGHNT and YENEEA. Unmatched junction bases numbered 4, after V lost 4 bases and J lost 6 bases. The CDR3 covers 15 residues. As DNA, the CDR3 is TGTGCCAGCAGCTGGGGGACAGGGAGTAATTCACCCCTCCACTTT. Protein product: CASSWGTGSNSPLHF.

This clone has more than one count but fewer than ten. V and J are TRBV29-1 and TRBJ2-5; TRBD2 matches at 7 bases. CDR3 length: 13 amino acids. Germline V gene lookup returns CDR1 SQVTM and CDR2 ANQGSEA. V shed 3 bases and J 4 bases; nucleotides not matched to a gene: 5. The CDR3 sequence: CSVDGRRGETQYF. For the CDR3, the DNA is TGCAGCGTTGACGGGAGGAGAGGAGAGACCCAGTACTTC.

This clone was detected a few times. V usage is TRBV7-6 and J usage is TRBJ2-1; TRBD2 matches at 10 bases. Per germline, CDR1 SGHVS and CDR2 FNYEAQ. CDR3 size: 16 residues. After removal of 1 base from V and 9 bases from J, the junction contained 9 bases not matched to a gene. CDR3 amino acids: CASSLVGAGGESEQFF. DNA for the CDR3: TGTGCCAGCAGCTTAGTAGGAGCGGGAGGGGAAAGTGAGCAGTTCTTC.

This clone was seen only a few times. This chain joins TRBV30 and TRBJ2-5; 7 nucleotides match TRBD2. From germline, CDR1 is GTSNPN and CDR2 SVGIG (reference sequence). V trimming: 4 bases; J trimming: 5 bases; junction bases outside the gene matches: 10. The CDR3 extends over 14 amino acids. The CDR3 reads CAWTKTSAQETQYF. In DNA, the CDR3 is TGTGCCTGGACCAAAACTAGCGCCCAGGAGACCCAGTACTTC.

The CDR3 DNA reads TGCGCCAGCAGTGAGTCCGGGGGGGATGGCTACACCTTC. It codes for CASSESGGDGYTF. The rearrangement joins TRBV10-1 to TRBJ1-2; D might be TRBD1 (5 bases). From germline, CDR1 is WNHNN and CDR2 SYGVQD (reference sequence). This CDR3 has 13 amino acids. V lost 0 bases, J lost 6 bases, and 8 bases lay in between.